This paragraph reports one TCR beta chain. The junction shows a germline mismatch at one end, possibly a read error. The data originate from a study of blood T cell repertoires in COVID-19. At the level of the study: There were acute and convalescent COVID-19 samples, and they came from the United States, Italy and Spain.

Here immunoSEQ multiplex PCR was the method, and the copy in TCRdb shows in-frame clones only, minus some. This sample has some 230,000 clones, with 65% to 85% found just once. Germline CDR1 is SSHAT and CDR2 is FNYEAQ (reference sequence). This CDR3 is 17 amino acids long. The chain joins TRBV7-7 to TRBJ2-2, with 10 bases matching TRBD1. The receptor's source is a woman in her twenties or thirties who had recovered from COVID-19. Specimen: peripheral blood. CDR3 region: CASSPIPGTGVSGELFF. For the CDR3, the DNA is TGTGCTAGCAGCCCCATCCCCGGGACAGGGGTTTCCGGGGAGCTGTTTTTT.